These 25 T cell receptor beta chains came from one sample sequenced in a study of cytomegalovirus exposure and HLA in healthy donors. The study ran its PCR with 60 Vbeta and 13 Jbeta primers. Libraries were prepared by immunoSEQ multiplex PCR; TCRdb keeps only in-frame clonotypes and omits some of them. The sample has fewer than 150,000 clones; 77% are singletons. Material for sequencing was PBMCs. These receptors were taken from a man aged 50 or older in good health and CMV-seropositive.

The rearrangement links TRBV18 to TRBJ1-5; D may be TRBD1 (6 bases). CDR3 length: 13 residues. Deletions cut 2 bases from V and 7 bases from J, with 9 bases between. Germline CDR1 is KGHSH and CDR2 is LQKENI. The CDR3 sequence is CASSPGGGQPQHF. CDR3 in DNA: TGTGCCAGCTCACCAGGGGGCGGCCAGCCCCAGCATTTT.

This chain uses TRBV11-2 with TRBJ2-1, with a weak D call TRBD2 (6 bases). The germline CDR1 and CDR2 sequences are SGHAT and FQNNGV. This CDR3 contains 17 residues. With 0 bases removed from V and 0 bases from J, the gap between germline ends came to 12 bases. Here the CDR3 DNA reads TGTGCCAGCAGCTTAGATAGGGCGGGGCGCTCCTACAATGAGCAGTTCTTC. This translates into CASSLDRAGRSYNEQFF.

The chain links TRBV29-1 to TRBJ2-2; 11 bases are shared with TRBD2. Unmatched junction bases numbered 8, after V lost 5 bases and J lost 9 bases. CDR3 length: 14 residues. Per germline, CDR1 SQVTM and CDR2 ANQGSEA. Here the CDR3 reads CSVITSGGRRELFF. The CDR3 DNA reads TGCAGCGTTATCACTAGCGGGGGTAGGAGGGAGCTGTTTTTT.

The rearrangement links TRBV5-1 to TRBJ2-1; 11 bases line up with TRBD2. The J segment lost 7 bases and the V segment lost 3 bases, leaving 9 bases of the junction unmatched. The CDR3 extends over 16 amino acids. Germline CDR1 and CDR2: SGHRS and YFSETQ. The CDR3 DNA reads TGCGCCAGCAGCTCCACTACTAGCGGGAGTGGGAATGAGCAGTTCTTC. It codes for CASSSTTSGSGNEQFF. The full variable domain, in which reference TRBV5-1 and TRBJ2-1 provide the parts outside the CDR3, is KAGVTQTPRYLIKTRGQQVTLSCSPISGHRSVSWYQQTPGQGLQFLFEYFSETQRNKGNFPGRFSGRQFSNSRSEMNVSTLELGDSALYLCASSSTTSGSGNEQFFGPGTRLTVL.

V gene TRBV6-1 combines with J gene TRBJ1-5; 7 bases match TRBD1. Germline V lookup: CDR1 MNHNS, CDR2 SASEGT. The length of the CDR3 is 16 residues. The V segment lost 3 bases and the J segment 0 bases; nucleotides outside the gene matches: 5. The CDR3 sequence: CASSEVTGNSNQPQHF. The DNA of the CDR3 is TGTGCCAGCAGTGAGGTGACAGGGAATAGCAATCAGCCCCAGCATTTT.

The chain recombines TRBV27 with TRBJ2-7; 7 bases agree with TRBD1. This CDR3 has 16 residues. The V gene's germline CDR1 is MNHEY and CDR2 SMNVEV (reference sequence). V shed 3 bases, J shed 0 bases, and the junction held 8 bases outside the gene matches. In DNA, the CDR3 is TGTGCCAGCAGTTTCGGGGACAGCCGGAGCTCCTACGAGCAGTACTTC. It translates to CASSFGDSRSSYEQYF.

This clone was seen only once. The rearrangement links TRBV18 to TRBJ2-7; tentative D call: TRBD2 (5 bases). The CDR3 is made up of 15 amino acids. V was clipped by 3 bases and J by 2 bases, with 14 bases between them. In germline, CDR1 is KGHSH, CDR2 LQKENI. CDR3 residues: CASSPRRGYTYEQYF. As DNA, the CDR3 is TGTGCCAGCTCACCTCGACGGGGATACACCTACGAGCAGTACTTC. Complete variable domain (other parts from reference TRBV18 and TRBJ2-7): NAGVMQNPRHLVRRRGQEARLRCSPMKGHSHVYWYRQLPEEGLKFMVYLQKENIIDESGMPKERFSAEFPKEGPSILRIQQVVRGDSAAYFCASSPRRGYTYEQYFGPGTRLTVT.

The chain carries TRBV11-2 and TRBJ1-5, with D maybe TRBD1 (6 bases). Trimming stripped 5 bases from V and 0 bases from J, with 17 bases between. The germline V gene encodes CDR1 SGHAT and CDR2 FQNNGV. This CDR3 is 17 amino acids long. The CDR3 loop reads CASSHIPWTDSNQPQHF. CDR3 DNA sequence: TGTGCCAGCAGCCACATACCGTGGACAGATAGCAATCAGCCCCAGCATTTT. Combining the CDR3 with reference TRBV11-2 and TRBJ1-5 gives the whole variable domain EAGVAQSPRYKIIEKRQSVAFWCNPISGHATLYWYQQILGQGPKLLIQFQNNGVVDDSQLPKDRFSAERLKGVDSTLKIQPAKLEDSAVYLCASSHIPWTDSNQPQHFGDGTRLSIL.

This chain uses TRBV7-9 with TRBJ1-2, with D uncertain. The CDR3 consists of 15 residues. Trimming shortened V by 2 bases and J by 4 bases, and 14 bases separated the two germline ends. Germline lookup yields CDR1 SEHNR and CDR2 FQNEAQ (reference sequence). CDR3 region: CASSLSSGFLYGYTF. The CDR3 DNA reads as TGTGCCAGCAGCTTATCCTCGGGATTCCTCTATGGCTACACCTTC.

J is TRBJ2-2 and V is TRBV5-1; TRBD1 matches 7 bases. CDR1 and CDR2 (germline): SGHRS, YFSETQ. The CDR3 runs 15 residues. Trimming removed 2 bases from V and 3 bases from J; junction bases left unmatched: 4. The CDR3 nucleotides read TGCGCCAGCAGCTTCCAGACAGGGTACACCGGGGAGCTGTTTTTT. Protein sequence: CASSFQTGYTGELFF.

The sample holds a few counts of this clone. This rearrangement joins TRBV6-5 to TRBJ1-2; TRBD1 matches at 8 bases. This CDR3 is built from 14 residues. V was clipped by 0 bases and J by 7 bases; unmatched bases: 4. In germline, CDR1 is MNHEY, CDR2 SVGAGI. CDR3 bases: TGTGCCAGCAGTTACTCGGACAGGGATGGTGGCTACACCTTC. This codes for CASSYSDRDGGYTF.

V and J are TRBV7-2 and TRBJ2-4, with D perhaps matching TRBD2 (5 bases). The CDR3 has 14 amino acids. CDR1 is SGHTA and CDR2 is FQGNSA in the germline V gene. V was trimmed by 5 bases and J by 9 bases, leaving 17 bases between them. The CDR3 here is CASSPLTSRAIQYF. In nucleotides, the CDR3 is TGTGCCAGCAGCCCCCTAACTAGTCGGGCCATTCAGTACTTC. The full variable domain, in which reference TRBV7-2 and TRBJ2-4 provide the parts outside the CDR3, is GAGVSQSPSNKVTEKGKDVELRCDPISGHTALYWYRQSLGQGLEFLIYFQGNSAPDKSGLPSDRFSAERTGGSVSTLTIQRTQQEDSAVYLCASSPLTSRAIQYFGAGTRLSVL.

This chain connects TRBV19 to TRBJ2-7; tentatively, D is TRBD2 (5 bases). V lost 6 bases and J lost 3, with 15 bases in between. CDR3 size: 14 residues. Per the germline V gene, CDR1 is LNHDA and CDR2 is SQIVND (reference sequence). The CDR3 DNA is TGTGCCAGTAGGGGCCGCGGGTCTAGCTACGAGCAGTACTTC. Its protein is CASRGRGSSYEQYF. Based on the CDR3 plus reference TRBV19 and TRBJ2-7, the full variable domain is DGGITQSPKYLFRKEGQNVTLSCEQNLNHDAMYWYRQDPGQGLRLIYYSQIVNDFQKGDIAEGYSVSREKKESFPLTVTSAQKNPTAFYLCASRGRGSSYEQYFGPGTRLTVT.

The chain couples TRBV30 to TRBJ1-4; D possibly corresponds to TRBD1 (5 bases). CDR3 size: 13 residues. Per germline, CDR1 GTSNPN and CDR2 SVGIG (reference sequence). Trimming left V 2 bases short and J 8 bases short, with 12 bases between. The CDR3 here is CAWSLGVGEKLFF. The CDR3 nucleotides are TGTGCCTGGAGTTTAGGGGTCGGGGAAAAACTGTTTTTT.

The rearrangement uses TRBV5-6 and TRBJ2-7, with TRBD2 identical over 11 bases. After removal of 3 bases from V and 2 bases from J, the junction contained 7 bases not matched to a gene. The CDR3 has 16 residues. Germline CDR1 SGHDT, CDR2 YYEEEE. CDR3 coding DNA: TGTGCCAGCAGCTCCCCGGGACTAGCGGCCGCCTACGAGCAGTACTTC. This translates into CASSSPGLAAAYEQYF.

The rearrangement joins TRBV5-1 to TRBJ2-4; no definite D call. Germline V lookup: CDR1 SGHRS, CDR2 YFSETQ. Trimming took 4 bases from V and 1 from J, leaving 9 bases between them. The CDR3 contains 14 residues. The CDR3 loop reads CASSLGTAKNIQYF. CDR3 coding DNA: TGCGCCAGCAGCCTAGGTACTGCCAAAAACATTCAGTACTTC.

This chain joins TRBV11-2 and TRBJ1-6; D may be TRBD1 (5 bases). CDR1 and CDR2 (germline): SGHAT, FQNNGV. Trimming left V 5 bases short and J 6 bases short, with 11 bases between. The CDR3 length is 14 residues. The CDR3 DNA is TGTGCCAGCAGCCCCACCGGGGGTAATTCACCCCTCCACTTT. It specifies CASSPTGGNSPLHF.

This clone was observed a few times. The V call is TRBV21-1, the J call TRBJ1-4. TRBV21-1 is described as a pseudogene. This CDR3 region has 13 residues. DNA for the CDR3: TGTGCCAGCAGCCCGGTGGAGAATGAAAAACTGTTTTTT. Amino acid sequence: CASSPVENEKLFF.

The chain employs TRBV19 and TRBJ2-3, with a tentative D call TRBD2 (5 bases). The CDR3 covers 11 residues. Germline V lookup: CDR1 LNHDA, CDR2 SQIVND (reference sequence). Trimming left V 3 bases short and J 8 bases short, with 6 bases between. CDR3 protein: CASSIGVTQYF. The CDR3 bases are TGTGCCAGTAGTATCGGGGTTACGCAGTATTTT.

The table lists this clone with a count of one. V usage is TRBV2 and J usage is TRBJ2-1; 8 bases match TRBD1. This CDR3 comprises 15 residues. Germline values: CDR1 SNHLY, CDR2 FYNNEI. Trimming removed 4 bases from V and 2 bases from J; junction bases left unmatched: 4. The CDR3 bases are TGTGCCAGCAGTGTGTCAGGGGGCCCCTACAATGAGCAGTTCTTC. This gives the protein CASSVSGGPYNEQFF.

J is TRBJ2-1 and V is TRBV4-1, with 10 bases lining up with TRBD1. This CDR3 contains 17 residues. Germline V gene lookup returns CDR1 MGHRA and CDR2 YSYEKL. V lost 1 base, J lost 5 bases, and 8 bases stayed unmatched. CDR3 coding DNA: TGCGCCAGCAGCCAAGGTTTAAGGGACAGGGGTCACAATGAGCAGTTCTTC. This sequence encodes CASSQGLRDRGHNEQFF.

The chain couples TRBV6-6 to TRBJ1-1; D may be TRBD1 (5 bases). The CDR3 contains 15 residues. Looked up from germline, CDR1 is MNHNY and CDR2 is SVGAGI (reference sequence). Trimming removed 2 bases at V and 2 bases at J, with 12 bases between. The CDR3 nucleotides read TGTGCCAGCAGTTACCCGAGGCAGGGCAACACTGAAGCTTTCTTT. This encodes CASSYPRQGNTEAFF.

The J gene is TRBJ2-3, the V gene TRBV29-1, with D perhaps matching TRBD2 (6 bases). Looked up from germline, CDR1 is SQVTM and CDR2 is ANQGSEA. This CDR3 is built from 12 residues. This CDR3 is CTLAEGTDTQYF. The CDR3 DNA reads as TGCACCTTAGCGGAGGGAACAGATACGCAGTATTTT.

The genes are TRBV11-2 and TRBJ2-2; TRBD1 matches 9 bases. Unmatched junction bases numbered 9, after V lost 4 bases and J lost 6 bases. This CDR3 is 16 amino acids long. CDR1 and CDR2 (germline): SGHAT, FQNNGV. The CDR3 DNA sequence: TGTGCCAGCAGCTCCCCCGGGACAGGGACCGCCGGGGAGCTGTTTTTT. This translates into CASSSPGTGTAGELFF.

The chain combines TRBV4-1 with TRBJ2-3, with TRBD2 matching 7 bases. This CDR3 region has 15 residues. Germline values: CDR1 MGHRA, CDR2 YSYEKL. J was trimmed by 0 bases and V by 2 bases; bases with no gene match: 2. The CDR3 DNA sequence: TGCGCCAGCAGCCAAAAGCGGGGCAGCACAGATACGCAGTATTTT. This gives the protein CASSQKRGSTDTQYF.